The 10 T cell receptor beta chains reported below all come from one sample, sequenced in a study of T cells in localized non-small cell lung cancer. Measured with immunoSEQ multiplex PCR; TCRdb has only the in-frame clones, and not every one. The sample shows roughly 21,000 clones, around 84% of them seen only once. The source was peripheral blood, collected before any cancer treatment. Source of these receptors: a man aged 40-75 years with stage I lung adenocarcinoma.

CDR3 in amino acids: CASSSGTQGIYEQYF. CDR3 coding DNA: TGTGCCAGCAGCTCCGGGACACAGGGGATCTACGAGCAGTACTTC. V is TRBV9 and J is TRBJ2-7, with 7 bases matching TRBD1. Losses at the gene ends were 4 bases for V and 3 bases for J; bases not matched to a gene: 10. The CDR3 runs 15 residues. Germline CDR1 reads SGDLS; CDR2 reads YYNGEE.

This sequence joins TRBV6-1 and TRBJ2-1; 7 positions agree with TRBD2. This CDR3 has 13 amino acids. The V gene's germline CDR1 is MNHNS and CDR2 SASEGT. Trimming cost V 5 bases and J 5 bases; bases outside gene matches: 3. CDR3 sequence reads: CASSPSGDNEQFF. CDR3 DNA: TGTGCCAGCAGTCCTAGCGGCGACAATGAGCAGTTCTTC.

There are a few counts of this clone. This chain joins TRBV5-1 and TRBJ2-2, with D tentatively TRBD1 (6 bases). Trimming left V 4 bases short and J 7 bases short, with 17 bases between. This CDR3 is built from 15 residues. Germline CDR1 is SGHRS and CDR2 is YFSETQ. The CDR3 loop is CASSANTGMFGELFF. As DNA, the CDR3 is TGCGCCAGCAGCGCCAACACAGGGATGTTCGGGGAGCTGTTTTTT.

This chain connects TRBV6-6 to TRBJ2-7; maybe TRBD2 (6 bases). V was cut by 4 bases and J by 2 bases, with 9 bases left in between. This CDR3 contains 13 residues. Germline V CDR1 and CDR2: MNHNY, SVGAGI (reference sequence). The CDR3 sequence is CASSWTITYEQYF. The DNA for the CDR3 is TGTGCCAGCAGTTGGACTATAACCTACGAGCAGTACTTC.

In its sample, this clone was seen a few times. The V gene is TRBV5-8, the J gene TRBJ2-7, with 7 bases lining up with TRBD1. The CDR3 totals 14 residues. Per germline, CDR1 SGHTS and CDR2 YDEGEE. V lost 2 bases and J lost 5; bases outside the gene matches: 7. CDR3 DNA: TGTGCCAGCAGCTTCCTGACAGGGATCAACGAGCAGTACTTC. Translation: CASSFLTGINEQYF.

This clone has just one count. This chain uses TRBV7-3 with TRBJ2-4, with D perhaps given as TRBD1 or TRBD2 (5 bases each). With 0 bases removed from V and 7 bases from J, the gap between germline ends came to 7 bases. Germline CDR1 reads SGHTA; CDR2 reads FQGTGA. The CDR3 covers 13 residues. The CDR3 loop reads CASSLTRENIQYF. Here the CDR3 DNA reads TGTGCCAGCAGCTTAACCAGGGAGAACATTCAGTACTTC.

The CDR3 sequence is CASSLVIGTEETQYF. CDR3 bases: TGTGCCAGCAGCTTAGTAATCGGGACCGAAGAGACCCAGTACTTC. V usage is TRBV7-2 and J usage is TRBJ2-5; D tentatively reads TRBD1 or TRBD2 (5 bases each). V shed 1 base and J shed 3 bases, with 12 bases lying between them. Germline values: CDR1 SGHTA, CDR2 FQGNSA. The CDR3 is 15 amino acids.

The chain has TRBV2 and TRBJ2-3; TRBD2 aligns across 8 bases. V lost 8 bases and J lost 2; bases outside the gene matches: 9. Germline V gene lookup returns CDR1 SNHLY and CDR2 FYNNEI. This CDR3 has 15 residues. The CDR3 sequence is CASGGTSGNTDTQYF. In DNA, the CDR3 is TGTGCCAGCGGAGGTACTAGCGGTAACACAGATACGCAGTATTTT. Full variable domain (outside the CDR3, taken from reference TRBV2 and TRBJ2-3): EPEVTQTPSHQVTQMGQEVILRCVPISNHLYFYWYRQILGQKVEFLVSFYNNEISEKSEIFDDQFSVERPDGSNFTLKIRSTKLEDSAMYFCASGGTSGNTDTQYFGPGTRLTVL.

The chain couples TRBV11-1 to TRBJ2-1; D might be TRBD2 (6 bases). The CDR3 totals 16 residues. The V gene's germline CDR1 is SGHAT and CDR2 FQDESV (reference sequence). Trimming removed 5 bases from V and 5 bases from J, with 19 bases in between. Here the CDR3 DNA reads TGTGCCAGCAGCCCTGGGGTTGGCGGGATCGACAATGAGCAGTTCTTC. This sequence encodes CASSPGVGGIDNEQFF. The full variable domain, completed using reference TRBV11-1 and TRBJ2-1, is EAEVAQSPRYKITEKSQAVAFWCDPISGHATLYWYRQILGQGPELLVQFQDESVVDDSQLPKDRFSAERLKGVDSTLKIQPAELGDSAMYLCASSPGVGGIDNEQFFGPGTRLTVL.

The chain links TRBV9 to TRBJ2-6; D might be TRBD1 (6 bases). Germline lookup yields CDR1 SGDLS and CDR2 YYNGEE. The CDR3 has 16 amino acids. Trimming stripped 0 bases from V and 0 bases from J, with 7 bases between. The CDR3 is CASSVDRDSGANVLTF. As DNA, the CDR3 is TGTGCCAGCAGCGTAGACAGGGACTCTGGGGCCAACGTCCTGACTTTC.